The TCR beta chain described here comes from a study of Ad26.COV2.S vaccination and SARS-CoV-2 variants (dated by TCRdb to the early 2020s). Study-level background: Donors in the vaccine arm were drawn from COV1001, a phase I-IIa trial of Ad26.COV2.S in healthy adults that was multicentre, randomized, double-blind and placebo-controlled. Dosing of Ad26.COV2.S was intramuscular, at either 5x10^10 or 1x10^11 viral particles, delivered as one shot or as two shots spaced 56 days apart. TCRbeta repertoire sequencing was used to assess the specificity and breadth of SARS-CoV-2-reactive T cell receptors after Ad26.COV2.S vaccination. A total of about 30 samples were included in the TCR-sequenced set, comprising some 20 Ad26.COV2.S vaccine recipients, 5 placebo recipients and 8 SARS-CoV-2 convalescent individuals. Participants in the trial were split at random into five groups of five each, receiving low-dose or high-dose Ad26.COV2.S once or twice, or else placebo on both occasions. Blinding of investigators to trial group allocation was maintained during experiments and outcome assessment.

The germline V gene specifies ENHRY as CDR1 and SYGVKD as CDR2. V lost 10 bases and J lost 2 bases; the stretch between them is 17 bases long. The CDR3 numbers 15 residues from cysteine through phenylalanine. Of all the DNA, just the CDR3 is kept, 45 bases in frame from base 1. What the treatment or condition label conveys for this sample: roughly 20 received Ad26.COV2.S at low or high dose, single or two shots; about 5 received placebo; per-sample allocation not given. For vaccine and placebo recipients, the sequenced repertoires came from samples collected on day 63 after the first injection. In Cohort 1b, around 25 adults aged 18-55 years were enrolled at a single site in Boston, USA, between 29 July and 7 August 2020. Ad26.COV2.S consisted of a replication-incompetent adenovirus type 26 vector by which a prefusion-stabilized SARS-CoV-2 spike protein from the original Wuhan strain was expressed.

TCRbeta CDR3 regions were sequenced with the immunoSEQ Assay. After extraction, genomic DNA underwent amplification by bias-controlled multiplex PCR, followed by high-throughput sequencing. On the study's bioinformatics: To quantify the absolute abundance of every unique TCRbeta CDR3 region, sequences were collapsed and filtered. Usable DNA was measured by amplifying reference genes present in all nucleated cells, and TCRbeta template counts were normalized to that usable DNA to estimate T cell fraction. Repertoire TCRs were annotated as SARS-CoV-2-specific when V gene, CDR3 amino acid sequence and J gene were exactly matched to a known reactive TCR set. The reference SARS-CoV-2 TCR set was derived from MIRA and filtered for enrichment in COVID-19-positive ImmuneCODE repertoires, a step that removed public or cross-reactive TCRs. Using the MIRA antigens, annotated TCRs were further analysed by specific ORF or by position within an ORF. Breadth was defined as the number of annotated unique rearrangements divided by the total number of unique productive rearrangements, and depth was defined as the summed frequency of the annotated unique rearrangements. TCR breadth was compared between groups using two-sided Wilcoxon rank-sum tests. The immuneACCESS repertoire file appears here via TCRdb, limited to in-frame rearrangements. These files lack a portion of the clones; in checked studies, under half of the deficit traces to unresolved V genes, and the cause of the others is not known. V, J and clone size were drawn from that table, and D and trimming were deduced from the DNA. The sample has about 500,000 clones on record, approximately 90% of them singletons. The leading ten clones occupy under 2% of the sample.

The paper's findings and limits, for the study overall: Compared with placebo recipients, Ad26.COV2.S recipients showed higher spike-specific TCR breadth (P = 0.0014). According to the authors, total T cell responses may have been underestimated by the TCR breadth and depth analyses. The study was not powered for comparison of responses between vaccine doses or regimens. After vaccination, substantial breadth of spike-specific CD8+ and CD4+ T cell responses was reported. Vaccine and placebo recipients had comparable non-spike TCR breadth, which fits with the vaccine containing only spike.

Points on this clone: Its antigen is not yet known. Base qualities are not recorded, but no much larger clone differs from it by a single base.

Rearrangement joined TRBV10-3 to TRBJ1-4, with TRBD1 as a weak D call on 5 bases. Sequencing used peripheral blood, obtained in a trial of Ad26.COV2.S vaccine versus placebo. This sequence originates from a person between 18 and 65 years old who received the Ad26.COV2.S COVID-19 vaccine or a placebo. The CDR3 amino acid sequence is: CATSPGTTTNEKLFF. The bases are TGTGCCACTTCCCCAGGGACGACGACTAATGAAAAACTGTTTTTT.